This TCR beta chain was captured by sequencing in a study of cytomegalovirus exposure and HLA in healthy donors. Study-level findings and limits: Among TCR beta chains, those listed as cytomegalovirus-associated numbered over 150. In vitro testing confirmed three CMV-associated chains as specific for CMV antigens.

Only in-frame clones appear in the TCRdb table, and some are missing; sequencing was by immunoSEQ multiplex PCR. The sample contains about 170,000 clones, 90% to 97% of which appear only once. The CDR3 consists of 16 residues. With V trimmed by 10 bases and J by 2 bases, 9 bases remained unmatched. Germline CDR1 SNHLY, CDR2 FYNNEI. In regard to this clone: The antigen is not known.

The genes are TRBV2 and TRBJ2-3, with 13 bases matching TRBD2. The sequencing input was PBMCs. This receptor was identified in a woman between 18 and 29 years old in good health and CMV-seronegative. This CDR3 reads CAINLGTSGATDTQYF. As DNA, the CDR3 is TGTGCCATCAACTTGGGGACTAGCGGGGCCACAGATACGCAGTATTTT.